This paragraph reports one T cell receptor (beta chain). The antigen is not known. Recipients boosted at about 4 weeks or about 12 weeks are pooled. This entry is derived from a study of T cell responses to AZD1222 COVID-19 vaccine. Germline loops: CDR1 SEHNR, CDR2 FQNEAQ (reference sequence). V dropped 1 base and J dropped 13; count of bases not matched to a gene: 7. CDR3 size: 13 residues. Repertoires were generated with immunoSEQ multiplex PCR, while TCRdb's copy carries only in-frame clones and drops some. The table includes some 120,000 clones, approximately 85% detected once. Points from the study as a whole: Spike-wide coverage was observed for vaccine-associated CD4 TCRs, with dominant responses at 160-218 and 743-854. Only 5 to 7 AZD1222 recipients were seropositive at baseline. Reportedly, nearly half the spike-specific TCRs target unmutated variant regions.

The sequence came from an adult who received the AZD1222 COVID-19 vaccine. The input for sequencing was peripheral blood, taken 28 days after the second AZD1222 dose. The chain employs TRBV7-9 and TRBJ2-7; 10 positions match TRBD1. CDR3 nucleotides: TGTGCCAGCAGCTTAGATGGGACAGGGGTAAATTACTTC. Residues: CASSLDGTGVNYF.